These 19 T cell receptor beta chains originate from one sample sequenced in a study of a mutant IDH1 vaccine in newly diagnosed glioma. The time point denotes: baseline, week 1 (first vaccination visit). Treatment specified: pre-vaccination baseline after standard-of-care therapy. Here immunoSEQ multiplex PCR was the method, and the copy in TCRdb shows in-frame clones only, minus some. Counted here are roughly 38,000 clones, roughly 92% occurring once; the ten biggest clones make up under 20%. The specimen was PBMCs, collected from a glioma patient treated with radiotherapy, temozolomide or both. These receptors were obtained from a man younger than 35 with glioma.

The CDR3 nucleotides are TGTGCCAGCAGCCAAGAAGGGGGGGCAGGTCAGCCCCAGCATTTT. Protein: CASSQEGGAGQPQHF. V is TRBV4-2 and J is TRBJ1-5, with a weak D call TRBD1 (6 bases). The germline gives CDR1 LGHNA, CDR2 YNFKEQ. Trimming pared 0 bases from V and 6 bases from J, leaving 12 bases between. The CDR3 is 15 amino acids.

The rearrangement joins TRBV4-1 to TRBJ1-5; 10 bases align to TRBD1. J gave up 7 bases and V 3 bases, and 6 bases lay outside the gene matches. This CDR3 is built from 15 residues. The V gene's germline CDR1 is MGHRA and CDR2 YSYEKL. In DNA form, the CDR3 reads TGCGCCAGCAGCCATCCCGGGACAGGGGAGCAGCCCCAGCATTTT. Translated: CASSHPGTGEQPQHF.

This clone was observed a handful of times. This chain joins TRBV2 and TRBJ2-7, with 7 bases that match TRBD1. The CDR3 consists of 19 residues. Per the germline V gene, CDR1 is SNHLY and CDR2 is FYNNEI. V was clipped by 2 bases and J by 0 bases; unmatched bases: 16. The CDR3 DNA follows: TGTGCCAGCAGTGAACGTCGACAGGGATGGTTGGTTAGCTCCTACGAGCAGTACTTC. The encoded protein is CASSERRQGWLVSSYEQYF.

A single count supports this clone. The CDR3, as DNA: TGCGCCAGCAGCTTTGGGGGATCCAGCACAGATACGCAGTATTTT. Amino acids: CASSFGGSSTDTQYF. The chain uses TRBV5-1 and TRBJ2-3, with D possibly called TRBD1 or TRBD2 (5 bases each). The V end lost 2 bases, the J end lost 0 bases, and 10 bases lay between the germline ends. Looked up from germline, CDR1 is SGHRS and CDR2 is YFSETQ. This CDR3 is 15 amino acids long.

The rearrangement links TRBV6-5 to TRBJ1-4; 8 nucleotides line up with TRBD1. J was trimmed by 0 bases and V by 6 bases; bases with no gene match: 0. Germline V gene lookup returns CDR1 MNHEY and CDR2 SVGAGI. The CDR3 extends over 14 amino acids. The CDR3 DNA follows: TGTGCCAGCAGGACAGGGGCAACTAATGAAAAACTGTTTTTT. Encoded protein: CASRTGATNEKLFF.

The chain links TRBV10-3 to TRBJ1-1, with D perhaps TRBD1 (6 bases). With 3 bases removed from V and 5 bases from J, the gap between germline ends came to 22 bases. This CDR3 comprises 17 residues. Germline CDR1 is ENHRY and CDR2 is SYGVKD. The CDR3 nucleotides read TGTGCCATCAGTGACCTAAATGGGGGGGGCCGGACGACTGAAGCTTTCTTT. It yields the protein CAISDLNGGGRTTEAFF.

The CDR3 coding sequence is TGTGCCAGCGCGAATGGTCCCATGCCAGATACGCAGTATTTT. Translation gives CASANGPMPDTQYF. The gene calls are TRBV27 and TRBJ2-3; no clear D. Trimming took 8 bases from V and 4 from J, leaving 16 bases between them. The CDR3 has 14 residues. Germline CDR1 is MNHEY and CDR2 is SMNVEV (reference sequence).

The rearrangement joins TRBV2 to TRBJ1-5; D is ambiguous. Trimming removed 6 bases from V and 2 bases from J, with 14 bases in between. CDR3 length: 15 amino acids. Germline-derived CDR1 and CDR2 are SNHLY and FYNNEI. The CDR3 nucleotides are TGTGCCAGCAGCCCTCCAGACGGTCGCAATCAGCCCCAGCATTTT. Its translation is CASSPPDGRNQPQHF. Full variable domain (missing parts from reference TRBV2 and TRBJ1-5): EPEVTQTPSHQVTQMGQEVILRCVPISNHLYFYWYRQILGQKVEFLVSFYNNEISEKSEIFDDQFSVERPDGSNFTLKIRSTKLEDSAMYFCASSPPDGRNQPQHFGDGTRLSIL.

The sample holds one count of this clone. The chain links TRBV6-6 to TRBJ1-2, with TRBD1 as a possible D gene (6 bases). Trimming removed 6 bases at V and 0 bases at J, with 11 bases between. The CDR3 length is 14 residues. Germline V CDR1 and CDR2: MNHNY, SVGAGI (reference sequence). The CDR3 sequence is CASSSRGANYGYTF. Here the CDR3 DNA reads TGTGCCAGCAGCTCCAGGGGCGCTAACTATGGCTACACCTTC.

V usage is TRBV6-6 and J usage is TRBJ2-1, with 15 nucleotides matching TRBD2. V lost 11 bases, J lost 10 bases, and 9 bases stayed unmatched. The V gene's germline CDR1 is MNHNY and CDR2 SVGAGI (reference sequence). The CDR3 is made up of 14 amino acids. The CDR3 reads CAAQGLAGGGEQFF. The CDR3 region has the DNA TGTGCCGCTCAGGGACTAGCGGGAGGAGGGGAGCAGTTCTTC.

The rearrangement uses TRBV19 and TRBJ2-1; D is unclear. Germline V lookup: CDR1 LNHDA, CDR2 SQIVND (reference sequence). The CDR3 sequence is 13 residues long. V was trimmed by 1 base and J by 7 bases, leaving 8 bases between them. CDR3 in amino acids: CASSIAVGNEQFF. DNA for the CDR3: TGTGCCAGTAGTATAGCGGTGGGGAATGAGCAGTTCTTC. Full variable domain (missing parts from reference TRBV19 and TRBJ2-1): DGGITQSPKYLFRKEGQNVTLSCEQNLNHDAMYWYRQDPGQGLRLIYYSQIVNDFQKGDIAEGYSVSREKKESFPLTVTSAQKNPTAFYLCASSIAVGNEQFFGPGTRLTVL.

The chain is built from TRBV5-4 and TRBJ2-3; weak D call: TRBD1 (6 bases). This CDR3 has 14 amino acids. Trimming shortened V by 1 base and J by 5 bases, and 11 bases separated the two germline ends. Germline loops: CDR1 SGHNT, CDR2 YYREEE (reference sequence). CDR3 DNA: TGTGCCAGCAGCTTGCCCTCCAGGGGAGATACGCAGTATTTT. This codes for CASSLPSRGDTQYF.

V and J are TRBV5-5 and TRBJ1-2, with 9 positions matching TRBD1. The germline gives CDR1 SGHKS, CDR2 YYEKEE (reference sequence). Trimming cost V 0 bases and J 4 bases; bases outside gene matches: 4. The CDR3 runs to 15 residues. Here the CDR3 DNA reads TGTGCCAGCAGCTTGGAGGGGGACAGGGCCTATGGCTACACCTTC. This encodes CASSLEGDRAYGYTF. The full variable domain, completed using reference TRBV5-5 and TRBJ1-2, is DAGVTQSPTHLIKTRGQQVTLRCSPISGHKSVSWYQQVLGQGPQFIFQYYEKEERGRGNFPDRFSARQFPNYSSELNVNALLLGDSALYLCASSLEGDRAYGYTFGSGTRLTVV.

V and J are TRBV5-1 and TRBJ2-2, with D possibly being TRBD1 (5 bases). Looked up from germline, CDR1 is SGHRS and CDR2 is YFSETQ. The CDR3 spans 15 residues. Deletions cut 4 bases from V and 1 base from J, with 11 bases between. CDR3 nucleotide sequence: TGCGCCAGCAGCCGCGTTCAGGGGAACACCGGGGAGCTGTTTTTT. This encodes CASSRVQGNTGELFF. Variable domain in full (rest from reference TRBV5-1 and TRBJ2-2): KAGVTQTPRYLIKTRGQQVTLSCSPISGHRSVSWYQQTPGQGLQFLFEYFSETQRNKGNFPGRFSGRQFSNSRSEMNVSTLELGDSALYLCASSRVQGNTGELFFGEGSRLTVL.

V is TRBV4-1 and J is TRBJ2-1; D is uncertain. CDR3 length equals 14 residues. Looked up from germline, CDR1 is MGHRA and CDR2 is YSYEKL. Between the trimmed V and J ends, which lost 0 bases and 9 bases, there was a span of 12 bases. Here the CDR3 reads CASSQEVLSIEQFF. CDR3 coding DNA: TGCGCCAGCAGCCAAGAGGTGTTAAGCATTGAGCAGTTCTTC.

This sequence joins TRBV5-5 and TRBJ1-5; 7 nucleotides align to TRBD1. The CDR3 extends over 15 amino acids. CDR1 is SGHKS, CDR2 YYEKEE, per germline (reference sequence). V dropped 2 bases and J dropped 2; count of bases not matched to a gene: 4. The CDR3 DNA reads as TGTGCCAGCAGCTTCCTTGGACAGGGCAATCAGCCCCAGCATTTT. Protein sequence: CASSFLGQGNQPQHF.

The chain has TRBV7-9 and TRBJ1-3; D possibly corresponds to TRBD1 (6 bases). The germline CDR1 and CDR2 sequences are SEHNR and FQNEAQ (reference sequence). This CDR3 has 15 residues. Trimming shortened V by 3 bases and J by 3 bases, and 12 bases separated the two germline ends. The CDR3 nucleotides read TGTGCCAGCAGCTTGGTGGGGGCAGATGGAAACACCATATATTTT. This codes for CASSLVGADGNTIYF.

J is TRBJ2-5 and V is TRBV6-5; the match to TRBD2 covers 9 bases. Germline trimming cut 0 bases from V and 4 bases from J; bases unmatched to any gene: 6. Germline V gives CDR1 MNHEY, CDR2 SVGAGI. This CDR3 contains 16 residues. DNA of the CDR3: TGTGCCAGCAGTTACTCGAAGTTTAGCGGGGGAGAGACCCAGTACTTC. This translates into CASSYSKFSGGETQYF.

The chain links TRBV29-1 to TRBJ2-5; perhaps TRBD1 as D (7 bases). The CDR3 extends over 13 amino acids. V shed 7 bases and J shed 6 bases, with 18 bases lying between them. Germline V gene lookup returns CDR1 SQVTM and CDR2 ANQGSEA. The CDR3 spells CSGRGAGGKTQYF. In DNA, the CDR3 is TGCAGCGGGAGAGGGGCAGGGGGGAAGACCCAGTACTTC. The whole variable domain, remainder taken from reference TRBV29-1 and TRBJ2-5, is SAVISQKPSRDICQRGTSLTIQCQVDSQVTMMFWYRQQPGQSLTLIATANQGSEATYESGFVIDKFPISRPNLTFSTLTVSNMSPEDSSIYLCSGRGAGGKTQYFGPGTRLLVL.